This T cell receptor (beta chain) is from a study of blood T cell repertoires in COVID-19. Study summary: The United States, Italy and Spain supplied acute and convalescent COVID-19 samples. Sample material is recorded as cDNA or gDNA derived from T cells, B-cell-depleted T cells, or PBMCs.

Original handling: For nucleated cells, counts were estimated from reference gene primer amplification. Clones were sequenced by immunoSEQ multiplex PCR, and TCRdb holds only the in-frame ones, with some missing. V and J calls and clone size are as listed in that table; D and trimming were resolved from the DNA. The sample has about 310,000 clones; more than 70% are singletons. Germline CDR1 is MNHEY and CDR2 is SVGEGT. The CDR3 consists of 15 residues. With 5 bases removed from V and 2 bases from J, the gap between germline ends came to 12 bases. The receptor was derived from a woman between 50 and 59 years old who had recovered from COVID-19. The material sequenced was peripheral blood. The chain links TRBV6-2 or TRBV6-3 to TRBJ2-2; tentative D call: TRBD2 (5 bases). The CDR3 bases are TGTGCCAGCAGTACCCTTGGAGGTAACACCGGGGAGCTGTTTTTT. The encoded protein is CASSTLGGNTGELFF.